This TCR beta chain derives from a study of blood T cell repertoires in COVID-19. The length of the CDR3 is 11 residues. The V gene lost 3 bases and the J gene lost 5 bases, with 2 bases spanning the gap. CDR1 is MNHEY and CDR2 is SVGAGI in the germline V gene. Some clones are missing from TCRdb's copy, which holds only in-frame ones; the method was immunoSEQ multiplex PCR. There are approximately 400,000 clones in the sample; around 89% occur only once, and over 1% lies in the top ten. This TCR derives from a man aged 35-49 years with acute or convalescent COVID-19. The chain combines TRBV6-5 with TRBJ2-1; no reliable D call. The source material was peripheral blood. CDR3 bases: TGTGCCAGCAGTTATAACAATGAGCAGTTCTTC. This codes for CASSYNNEQFF.